This T cell receptor beta chain was identified in a study of CD8+ T cells in alopecia areata. Treatment denoted: oral pan-JAK inhibitor, 5-10 mg twice daily. The CDR3 is 15 residues long. Germline trimming cut 4 bases from V and 0 bases from J; bases unmatched to any gene: 3. CDR1 and CDR2 (germline): SGHRS, YFSETQ. Extracted from the samples, RNA was reverse transcribed into cDNA to serve as the sequencing template. The assay was immunoSEQ multiplex PCR, and TCRdb's table has in-frame clones only and misses some. This sample yields around 100,000 clones, of which approximately 63% are seen a single time; 16% belongs to the top ten.

The source material was CD8+ T cells sorted from blood, sampled between weeks 55 and 65, from a patient treated with tofacitinib. This receptor was obtained from a human donor with alopecia areata. This chain joins TRBV5-1 and TRBJ1-1; 10 bases are shared with TRBD1. CDR3 bases: TGCGCCAGCAGCCCCGGACAGGGGGTGAACACTGAAGCTTTCTTT. Its protein product is CASSPGQGVNTEAFF.